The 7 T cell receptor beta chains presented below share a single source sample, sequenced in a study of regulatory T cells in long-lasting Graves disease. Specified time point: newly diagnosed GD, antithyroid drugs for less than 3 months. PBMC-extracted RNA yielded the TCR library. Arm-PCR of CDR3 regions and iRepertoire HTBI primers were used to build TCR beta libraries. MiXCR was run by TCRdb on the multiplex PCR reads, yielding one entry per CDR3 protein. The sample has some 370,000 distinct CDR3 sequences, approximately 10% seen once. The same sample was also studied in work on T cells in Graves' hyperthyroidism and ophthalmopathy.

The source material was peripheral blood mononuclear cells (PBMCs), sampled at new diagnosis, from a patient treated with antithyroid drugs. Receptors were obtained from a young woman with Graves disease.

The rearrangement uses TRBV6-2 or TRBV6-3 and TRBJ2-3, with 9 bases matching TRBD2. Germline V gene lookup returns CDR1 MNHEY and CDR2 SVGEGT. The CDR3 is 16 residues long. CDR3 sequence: CATHFSSGVGTDTQYF. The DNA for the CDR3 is TGTGCTACACATTTTTCTAGCGGGGTGGGCACAGATACGCAGTATTTT.

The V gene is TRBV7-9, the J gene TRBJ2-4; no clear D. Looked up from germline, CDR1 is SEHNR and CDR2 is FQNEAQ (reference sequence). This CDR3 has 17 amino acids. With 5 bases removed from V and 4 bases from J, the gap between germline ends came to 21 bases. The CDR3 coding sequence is TGTGCCAGCAGCCCCGGTAGGGCGGTCCCCATGAAAAACATTCAGTACTTC. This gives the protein CASSPGRAVPMKNIQYF.

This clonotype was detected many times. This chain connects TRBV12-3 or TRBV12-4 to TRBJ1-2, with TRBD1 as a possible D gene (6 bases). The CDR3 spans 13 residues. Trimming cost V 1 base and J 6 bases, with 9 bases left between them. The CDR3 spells CASSLGGLDGYTF. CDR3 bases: TGTGCCAGCAGTTTAGGGGGGCTGGATGGCTACACCTTC.

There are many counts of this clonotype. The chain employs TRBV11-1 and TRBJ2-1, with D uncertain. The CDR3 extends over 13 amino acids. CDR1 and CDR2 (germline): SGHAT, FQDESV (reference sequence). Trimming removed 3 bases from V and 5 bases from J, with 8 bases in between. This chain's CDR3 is CASSLWSNNEQFF. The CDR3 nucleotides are TGTGCCAGCAGCTTGTGGTCCAACAATGAGCAGTTCTTC.

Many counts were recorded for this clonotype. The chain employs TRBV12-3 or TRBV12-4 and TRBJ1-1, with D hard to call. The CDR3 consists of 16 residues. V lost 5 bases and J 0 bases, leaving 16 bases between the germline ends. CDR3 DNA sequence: TGTGCCAGCAGTCCCCCCTTTGAGACCATGAACACTGAAGCTTTCTTT. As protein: CASSPPFETMNTEAFF.

The CDR3 region has the DNA TGCAGTGCTAGGGGTAGCGGGGTCCCAACGCAGTATTTT. Translation gives CSARGSGVPTQYF. The rearrangement joins TRBV20-1 to TRBJ2-3, with 8 bases that match TRBD2. The CDR3 length is 13 residues. The germline V gene has CDR1 DFQATT and CDR2 SNEGSKA (reference sequence). The ends lost 3 bases at V and 9 bases at J; junction bases unmatched: 8.

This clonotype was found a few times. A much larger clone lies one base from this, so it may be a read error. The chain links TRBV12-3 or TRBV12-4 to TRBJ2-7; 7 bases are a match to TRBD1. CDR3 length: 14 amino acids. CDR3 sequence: CASSNRDSIYGQYF. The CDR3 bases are TGTGCCAGCAGTAACCGGGACAGCATCTACGGGCAGTACTTC.